This TCR beta chain was identified in a study of cytomegalovirus exposure and HLA in healthy donors. Whole-study findings and limits: Several V segments, TRBV6-2 and TRBV6-3 among them, could not be told apart and were dropped. The study labeled 164 TCR beta chains cytomegalovirus-associated.

The CDR3 sequence is 17 residues long. Trimming shortened V by 4 bases and J by 3 bases, and 20 bases separated the two germline ends. Per germline, CDR1 SGDLS and CDR2 YYNGEE. A note on this clone: The antigen remains unidentified.

Vbeta (60) and Jbeta (13) primers were used in the PCR. Sequencing used immunoSEQ multiplex PCR; TCRdb keeps in-frame clones, though not all of them. The sample has around 170,000 clones, around 80% seen once. The V call is TRBV9, the J call TRBJ1-3; TRBD1 might be the D (5 bases). The receptor comes from a man aged 40-49 years in good health and CMV-seronegative. The sequenced material came from PBMCs. CDR3 bases: TGTGCCAGCAGCCCAACGTCGGCAGGGCTAAGTGGAAACACCATATATTTT. Protein: CASSPTSAGLSGNTIYF.